Included here is one TCR beta chain sequence, with context. This record belongs to a study of T cell responses to AZD1222 COVID-19 vaccine. This CDR3 is built from 16 residues. Looked up from germline, CDR1 is SEHNR and CDR2 is FQNEAQ (reference sequence). V lost 1 base, J lost 7 bases, and 14 bases lay in between. Profiled with immunoSEQ multiplex PCR; TCRdb holds only in-frame clones, not every one. The table shows roughly 150,000 clones, with over 80% occurring only once. The rearrangement uses TRBV7-9 and TRBJ1-6; D perhaps matches TRBD1 (5 bases). This sequence was found in an adult who received the AZD1222 COVID-19 vaccine. The sequencing used peripheral blood, collected 28 days after the second AZD1222 dose. The CDR3 DNA is TGTGCCAGCAGCTTAGATCGGGGGAGGTTAAATTCACCCCTCCACTTT. Translating it yields CASSLDRGRLNSPLHF.